These 19 T cell receptor beta chains share one sample of origin, sequenced in a study of T cells in women clearing cervical HPV infection. Using immunoSEQ multiplex PCR, the repertoire was profiled, and TCRdb retains in-frame clones only, with some absent. The sample table sets out fewer than 35,000 clones. The sequenced sample was blood buffy coat. The source is a woman aged 18 to 75 with a cervical HPV16 infection that either progressed to CIN3+ or cleared (not recorded which).

On this clone: The CDR3 end lies 3 residues beyond the end of the read and is filled in from the germline J gene. The rearrangement links TRBV2 to TRBJ2-2; D possibly corresponds to TRBD2 (5 bases). The CDR3 consists of 11 residues. Per the germline V gene, CDR1 is SNHLY and CDR2 is FYNNEI. CDR3 bases read: TGTGCCAGCACAGGAGGTGAAAAG. As protein: CASTGGEK. The entire CDR3 is CASTGGEKLFF.

A remark on this clone: Relative to the germline gene, one junction end is altered; a read error may explain this. The read ends 3 residues shy of where the CDR3 ends; the end is completed using the germline J gene. This specimen includes other DNA sequences encoding the same CDR3. The chain carries TRBV20-1 and TRBJ1-3; TRBD1 matches at 8 bases. The CDR3 has 13 residues. Germline assignment: CDR1 DFQATT and CDR2 SNEGSKA (reference sequence). The part of the CDR3 DNA that was read is TGCAGTGCCAAGGACAGGGTCACGAACACT. Protein product: CSAKDRVTNT. The whole CDR3 protein reads CSAKDRVTNTIYF.

Turning to this clone: The read falls 3 residues short of the CDR3 end, and the missing part is taken from the germline J gene. This chain uses TRBV20-1 with TRBJ1-5; D not resolved. Per the germline V gene, CDR1 is DFQATT and CDR2 is SNEGSKA (reference sequence). CDR3 length: 14 amino acids. Between the trimmed V and J ends, which lost 4 bases and 3 bases, there was a span of 13 bases. CDR3 sequence reads: CSAIDFRFNQPQHF. The DNA read from the CDR3 is TGCAGTGCTATTGACTTCCGTTTCAATCAGCCC.

Concerning this clone: The sequence runs out 3 residues before the end of the CDR3; the remainder is reconstructed from the germline J gene. The chain couples TRBV2 to TRBJ2-2; 11 positions match TRBD2. J lost 8 bases, V lost 2 bases, and 7 bases had no gene match. CDR1 and CDR2 (germline): SNHLY, FYNNEI. CDR3 size: 16 residues. The part of the CDR3 DNA that was read is TGTGCCAGCAGTGAACTAGCGGGGGGTCCCTTGGGGGAG. It yields the protein CASSELAGGPLGE. The full CDR3 reads CASSELAGGPLGELFF.

CDR3 DNA, as far as it was read: TGCAGTGCCAACCGTCGGACCCAGGGGAAGATGATGAGGGATCAGCCC. Protein product: CSANRRTQGKMMRDQP. The full CDR3 protein is CSANRRTQGKMMRDQPQHF. V usage is TRBV20-1 and J usage is TRBJ1-5; tentative D call: TRBD1 (6 bases). The read terminates 3 residues ahead of where the CDR3 ends, so the germline J gene completes it. The germline V and J ends were trimmed by 6 bases and 5 bases, with 32 bases remaining between them. Germline V gene sequence: CDR1 DFQATT, CDR2 SNEGSKA (reference sequence). This CDR3 has 19 amino acids.

The CDR3 region is CASSLDARSYGYTF. CDR3 bases read: TGTGCCAGCAGCTTGGATGCGCGGAGCTATGGC. J is TRBJ1-2 and V is TRBV5-4; D remains unclear. The read falls 3 residues short of the CDR3 end, and the missing part is taken from the germline J gene. Trimming pared 0 bases from V and 4 bases from J, leaving 10 bases between. This CDR3 comprises 14 residues. Germline V gene sequence: CDR1 SGHNT, CDR2 YYREEE (reference sequence).

Comment on this clone: Read data end 3 residues before the CDR3 end; the end is taken from the germline J gene. This rearrangement joins TRBV20-1 to TRBJ2-4, with 7 nucleotides matching TRBD1. CDR3 length equals 11 residues. Per germline, CDR1 DFQATT and CDR2 SNEGSKA (reference sequence). J was trimmed by 7 bases and V by 6 bases; bases with no gene match: 3. CDR3 sequence reads: CSAPGQNIQYF. The CDR3 bases that were read are TGCAGTGCCCCGGGACAGAACATT.

A note on this clone: The CDR3 end falls 3 residues outside the read, so it is completed with the germline J gene. The chain links TRBV20-1 to TRBJ2-7; 7 bases line up with TRBD1. The V segment lost 6 bases and the J segment 3 bases; nucleotides outside the gene matches: 8. CDR3 length equals 13 residues. Germline values: CDR1 DFQATT, CDR2 SNEGSKA (reference sequence). The part of the CDR3 DNA that was read is TGCAGTGCCCATGACAGGGAAAGCTACGAG. It yields the protein CSAHDRESYE. The complete CDR3 protein is CSAHDRESYEQYF.

In regard to this clone: The observed sequence ends 3 residues before the CDR3 terminus, with the missing tail filled in from the germline J gene. V and J are TRBV2 and TRBJ2-3; possible D gene TRBD1, 6 bases. From germline, CDR1 is SNHLY and CDR2 FYNNEI. The length of the CDR3 is 14 residues. CDR3 DNA (partial): TGTGCCAGCAGTTTAGGGGGTTCCCCTCAGCCG. This encodes CASSLGGSPQP. The complete CDR3 sequence is CASSLGGSPQPQYF.

In regard to this clone: The read terminates 3 residues ahead of where the CDR3 ends, so the germline J gene completes it. The chain carries TRBV11-2 and TRBJ2-7, with a weak D call TRBD1 (6 bases). Germline V gene lookup returns CDR1 SGHAT and CDR2 FQNNGV. Trimming took 5 bases from V and 3 from J, leaving 8 bases between them. The CDR3 length is 12 residues. Incomplete CDR3 DNA: TGTGCCAGCAGCGAACAGGGCTACGAG. Its translation is CASSEQGYE. The CDR3 as a whole reads CASSEQGYEQYF.

Remarks on this clone: The CDR3 goes on 3 residues after the read ends, and that part is filled in from the germline J gene. This sequence joins TRBV14 and TRBJ2-7, with 7 bases fitting TRBD1. J was trimmed by 5 bases and V by 0 bases; bases with no gene match: 4. The CDR3 has 14 amino acids. The V gene's germline CDR1 is SGHDN and CDR2 FVKESK. The CDR3 DNA, read in part, is TGTGCCAGCAGCCAAGAGGAAAGGGGGCACGAG. It translates to CASSQEERGHE. The complete CDR3 protein is CASSQEERGHEQYF.

Notes on this clone: With the read ending 3 residues before the CDR3 end, the germline J gene is used to fill in that end. The gene calls are TRBV5-1 and TRBJ1-4; weak D call: TRBD1 (6 bases). The ends were cut back, 0 bases at V and 3 bases at J, with 9 bases in the middle. CDR1 and CDR2 (germline): SGHRS, YFSETQ. The CDR3 has 15 residues. The sequenced part of the CDR3 DNA is TGCGCCAGCAGCTTGGGGCAGGGGTCTAATGAAAAA. Amino acids: CASSLGQGSNEK. In full, the CDR3 is CASSLGQGSNEKLFF.

On this clone itself: The read gets to within 3 residues of the CDR3 end, and the germline J gene fills in the rest. The chain links TRBV5-1 to TRBJ2-3, with D perhaps matching TRBD1 (5 bases). CDR1 is SGHRS, CDR2 YFSETQ, per germline. This CDR3 comprises 14 residues. V was cut by 1 base and J by 7 bases, with 13 bases left in between. The CDR3 DNA, read in part, is TGCGCCAGCAGCTTGTTTACAGGCGATTATACG. Translating it yields CASSLFTGDYT. The CDR3 in full is CASSLFTGDYTQYF.

Partial CDR3 DNA: TGTGCCAGCAGTTCCGGGGACAGGCCCTTGATGCCC. Encoded protein: CASSSGDRPLMP. In full, the CDR3 is CASSSGDRPLMPQHF. This rearrangement joins TRBV6-2 or TRBV6-3 to TRBJ1-5, with 8 bases matching TRBD1. The DNA ends 3 residues before the CDR3 does, and the rest of the CDR3 is filled in from the germline J gene. The J segment lost 9 bases and the V segment lost 4 bases, leaving 11 bases of the junction unmatched. Germline V CDR1 and CDR2: MNHEY, SVGEGT. The CDR3 runs to 15 residues.

As regards this clone: The junction shows a germline mismatch at one end, possibly a read error. The sequence runs out 3 residues before the end of the CDR3; the remainder is reconstructed from the germline J gene. The sample contains more than one DNA sequence encoding this CDR3. The chain uses TRBV7-9 and TRBJ1-3, with 7 positions matching TRBD1. Germline V gene data show CDR1 as SEHNR and CDR2 as FQNEAQ (reference sequence). The CDR3 spans 15 residues. The CDR3 region is CASSRGQLAGNTIYF. The part of the CDR3 DNA that was read is TGTGCCAGCAGCCGGGGACAGTTAGCCGGAAACACT.

In the case of this clone: The read finishes 3 residues shy of the CDR3 end, and the germline J gene is used to complete it. V and J are TRBV7-9 and TRBJ2-3; a possible D gene is TRBD2 (7 bases). The CDR3 extends over 15 amino acids. Germline V CDR1 and CDR2: SEHNR, FQNEAQ (reference sequence). The covered CDR3 bases are TGTGCCAGCAGCCACGGCGGGGGCGGCAATCAGCCG. Protein: CASSHGGGGNQP. The full CDR3 is CASSHGGGGNQPQYF.

Comment on this clone: The read is 3 residues too short to cover the CDR3 end, so that end is filled in from the germline J gene. The J gene is TRBJ1-2, the V gene TRBV7-2; TRBD1 aligns across 7 bases. The CDR3 runs to 14 residues. The germline CDR1 and CDR2 sequences are SGHTA and FQGNSA. With V trimmed by 5 bases and J by 4 bases, 7 bases remained unmatched. The covered CDR3 bases are TGTGCCAGCAGCCGGGACAGCGCTTTCTATGGC. Amino acids: CASSRDSAFYG. The complete CDR3 reads CASSRDSAFYGYTF.

With respect to this clone: From the germline J gene comes the end of the CDR3, since the read stops 3 residues before it. The chain joins TRBV18 to TRBJ1-2, with TRBD1 matching 7 bases. In germline, CDR1 is KGHSH, CDR2 LQKENI. This CDR3 region has 14 residues. The CDR3 bases that were read are TGTGCCAGCTCACTAACAGGGGTCTCCTACGAC. Encoded protein: CASSLTGVSYD. From start to end, the CDR3 is CASSLTGVSYDYTF.

A word on this clone: The CDR3 end falls 3 residues outside the read, so it is completed with the germline J gene. The chain has TRBV6-2 or TRBV6-3 and TRBJ2-1, with D possibly TRBD1 on 6 matching bases. V shed 10 bases and J shed 2 bases, with 15 bases lying between them. Germline V CDR1 and CDR2: MNHEY, SVGEGT. The CDR3 length is 14 residues. The covered CDR3 bases are TGTGCCACAATCAAGACAGGAACCTACAATGAG. Its protein product is CATIKTGTYNE. The whole CDR3 sequence reads CATIKTGTYNEQFF.